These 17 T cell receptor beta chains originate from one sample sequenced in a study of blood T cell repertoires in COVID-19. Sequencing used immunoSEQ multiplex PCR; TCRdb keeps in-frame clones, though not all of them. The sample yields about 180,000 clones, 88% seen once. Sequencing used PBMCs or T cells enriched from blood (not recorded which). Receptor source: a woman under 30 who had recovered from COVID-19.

This CDR3 reads CASSPGQGVYGYTF. For the CDR3, the DNA is TGTGCCAGCAGCCCCGGACAGGGGGTTTATGGCTACACCTTC. The chain employs TRBV27 and TRBJ1-2, with 10 bases matching TRBD1. Trimming removed 6 bases from V and 5 bases from J; junction bases left unmatched: 6. The germline V gene encodes CDR1 MNHEY and CDR2 SMNVEV (reference sequence). The CDR3 contains 14 residues.

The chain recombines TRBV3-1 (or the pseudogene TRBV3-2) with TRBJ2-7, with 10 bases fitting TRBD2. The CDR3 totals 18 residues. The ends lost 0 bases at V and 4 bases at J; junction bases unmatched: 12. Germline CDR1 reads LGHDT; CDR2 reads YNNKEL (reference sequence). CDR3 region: CASSQDLVLAGTRYEQYF. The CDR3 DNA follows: TGTGCCAGCAGCCAAGATCTAGTACTAGCGGGGACTCGGTACGAGCAGTACTTC.

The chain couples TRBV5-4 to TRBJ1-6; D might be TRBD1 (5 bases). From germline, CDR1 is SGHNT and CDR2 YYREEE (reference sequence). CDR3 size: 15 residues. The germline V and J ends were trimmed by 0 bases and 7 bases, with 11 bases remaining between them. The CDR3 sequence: CASSLGRGLNSPLHF. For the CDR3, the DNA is TGTGCCAGCAGCTTGGGAAGGGGTCTGAATTCACCCCTCCACTTT.

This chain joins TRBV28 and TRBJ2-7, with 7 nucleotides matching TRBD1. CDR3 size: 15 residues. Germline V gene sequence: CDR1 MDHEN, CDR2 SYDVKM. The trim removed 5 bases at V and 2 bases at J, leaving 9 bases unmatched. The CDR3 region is CASSPGQARTYEQYF. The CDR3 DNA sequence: TGTGCCAGCAGTCCTGGACAGGCGAGAACCTACGAGCAGTACTTC.

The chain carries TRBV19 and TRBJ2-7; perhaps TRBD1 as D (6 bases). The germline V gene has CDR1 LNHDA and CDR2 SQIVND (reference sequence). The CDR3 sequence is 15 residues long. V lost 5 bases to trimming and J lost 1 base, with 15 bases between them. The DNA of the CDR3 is TGTGCCAGTAGTCGGGAACAGGGTTTATCCTACGAGCAGTACTTC. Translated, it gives CASSREQGLSYEQYF.

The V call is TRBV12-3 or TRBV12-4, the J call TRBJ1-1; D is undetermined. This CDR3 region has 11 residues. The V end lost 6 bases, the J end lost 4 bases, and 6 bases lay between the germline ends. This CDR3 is CASSQVTEAFF. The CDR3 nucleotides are TGTGCCAGCAGCCAGGTCACTGAAGCTTTCTTT.

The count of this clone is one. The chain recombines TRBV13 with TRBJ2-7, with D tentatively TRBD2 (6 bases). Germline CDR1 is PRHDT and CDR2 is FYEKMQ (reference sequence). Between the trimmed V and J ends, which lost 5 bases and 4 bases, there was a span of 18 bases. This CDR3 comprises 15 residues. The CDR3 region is CASSLGGWTGYEQYF. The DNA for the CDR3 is TGTGCCAGCAGCCTTGGGGGGTGGACCGGATACGAGCAGTACTTC. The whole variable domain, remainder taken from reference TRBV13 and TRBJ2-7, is AAGVIQSPRHLIKEKRETATLKCYPIPRHDTVYWYQQGPGQDPQFLISFYEKMQSDKGSIPDRFSAQQFSDYHSELNMSSLELGDSALYFCASSLGGWTGYEQYFGPGTRLTVT.

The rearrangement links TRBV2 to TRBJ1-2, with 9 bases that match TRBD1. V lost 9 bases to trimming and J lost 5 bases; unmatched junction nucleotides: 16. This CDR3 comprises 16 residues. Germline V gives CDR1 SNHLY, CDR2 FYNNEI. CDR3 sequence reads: CARREGRQGDPYGYTF. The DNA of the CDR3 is TGTGCCAGAAGAGAAGGTCGACAGGGGGATCCTTATGGCTACACCTTC.

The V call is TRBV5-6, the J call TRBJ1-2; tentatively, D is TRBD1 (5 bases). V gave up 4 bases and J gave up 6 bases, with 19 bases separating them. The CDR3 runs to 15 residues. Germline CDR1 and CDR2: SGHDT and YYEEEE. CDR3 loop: CASSGGSRRGDGYTF. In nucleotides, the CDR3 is TGTGCCAGCAGCGGAGGGAGTCGTCGGGGGGATGGCTACACCTTC.

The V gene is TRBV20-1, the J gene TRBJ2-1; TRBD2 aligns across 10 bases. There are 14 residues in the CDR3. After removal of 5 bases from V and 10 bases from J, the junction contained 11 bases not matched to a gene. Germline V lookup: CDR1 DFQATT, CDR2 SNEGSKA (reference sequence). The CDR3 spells CSARGTSVRKEQFF. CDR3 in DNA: TGCAGTGCTCGTGGGACTAGCGTGAGGAAGGAGCAGTTCTTC.

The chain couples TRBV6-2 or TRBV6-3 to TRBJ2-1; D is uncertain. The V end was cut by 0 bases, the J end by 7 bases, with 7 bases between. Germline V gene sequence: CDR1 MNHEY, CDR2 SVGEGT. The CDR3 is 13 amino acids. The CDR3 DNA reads TGTGCCAGCAGTTACTCGGTCCGGAATGAGCAGTTCTTC. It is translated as CASSYSVRNEQFF.

CDR3 amino acids: CSVPGTSPHEQYF. The CDR3 coding sequence is TGCAGCGTTCCCGGGACATCGCCCCACGAGCAGTACTTC. The chain is built from TRBV29-1 and TRBJ2-7, with a possible D match to TRBD1 (6 bases). The length of the CDR3 is 13 residues. V dropped 5 bases and J dropped 5 bases, with 16 bases sitting between them. Germline values: CDR1 SQVTM, CDR2 ANQGSEA.

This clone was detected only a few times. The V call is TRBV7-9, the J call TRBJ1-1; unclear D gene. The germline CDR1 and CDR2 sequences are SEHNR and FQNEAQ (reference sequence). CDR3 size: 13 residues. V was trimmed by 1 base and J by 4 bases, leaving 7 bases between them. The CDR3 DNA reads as TGTGCCAGCAGCTTAGAGGGAGCCACTGAAGCTTTCTTT. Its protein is CASSLEGATEAFF.

The CDR3, as DNA: TGTGCCAGCAGTAAGCGGGATGAATTGGAAGATACGCAGTATTTT. Amino acids: CASSKRDELEDTQYF. The genes are TRBV6-2 or TRBV6-3 and TRBJ2-3, with 7 bases matching TRBD2. Germline assignment: CDR1 MNHEY and CDR2 SVGEGT. The CDR3 length is 15 residues. V lost 5 bases to trimming and J lost 5 bases; unmatched junction nucleotides: 10.

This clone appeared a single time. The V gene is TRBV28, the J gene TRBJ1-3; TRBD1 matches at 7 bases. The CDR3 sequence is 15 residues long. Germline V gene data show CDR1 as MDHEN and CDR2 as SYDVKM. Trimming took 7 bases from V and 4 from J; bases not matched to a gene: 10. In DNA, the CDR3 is TGTGCCAGCACTAACCCACAGGGGTCGGGAAACACCATATATTTT. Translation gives CASTNPQGSGNTIYF. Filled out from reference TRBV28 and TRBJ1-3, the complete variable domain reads DVKVTQSSRYLVKRTGEKVFLECVQDMDHENMFWYRQDPGLGLRLIYFSYDVKMKEKGDIPEGYSVSREKKERFSLILESASTNQTSMYLCASTNPQGSGNTIYFGEGSWLTVV.

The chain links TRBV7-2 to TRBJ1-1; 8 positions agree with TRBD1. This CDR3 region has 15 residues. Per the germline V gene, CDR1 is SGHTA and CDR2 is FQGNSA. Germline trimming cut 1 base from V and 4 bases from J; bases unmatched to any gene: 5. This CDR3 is CASSLGGTGGTEAFF. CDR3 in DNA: TGTGCCAGCAGCTTAGGCGGTACAGGGGGCACTGAAGCTTTCTTT.

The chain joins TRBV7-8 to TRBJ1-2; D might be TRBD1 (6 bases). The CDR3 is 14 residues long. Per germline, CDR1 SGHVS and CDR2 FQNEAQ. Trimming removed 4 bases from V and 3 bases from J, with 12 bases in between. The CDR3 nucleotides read TGTGCCAGCAGCTACAGGGCTTCGGACTATGGCTACACCTTC. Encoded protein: CASSYRASDYGYTF.